These 21 T cell receptor beta chains came from one sample sequenced in a study of cytotoxic CD8 clonotypes in ibrutinib-treated CLL. Libraries were prepared by immunoSEQ multiplex PCR; TCRdb keeps only in-frame clonotypes and omits some of them. The sample consists of roughly 180,000 clones, 84% of them appearing once. This material consisted of PBMCs, taken after 24 months of ibrutinib treatment. These receptors were obtained from a human donor with chronic lymphocytic leukemia.

The chain carries TRBV28 and TRBJ1-2; TRBD1 matches 11 bases. The CDR3 runs 14 residues. With V trimmed by 6 bases and J by 7 bases, 7 bases remained unmatched. Germline V gene data show CDR1 as MDHEN and CDR2 as SYDVKM. CDR3 nucleotide sequence: TGTGCCAGCAGGACCCCCGGGACAGGGGGTGGCTACACCTTC. Residues: CASRTPGTGGGYTF.

V is TRBV13 and J is TRBJ2-3; D gene ambiguous. Trimming left V 0 bases short and J 3 bases short, with 4 bases between. CDR3 length equals 13 residues. Germline V gives CDR1 PRHDT, CDR2 FYEKMQ (reference sequence). In DNA form, the CDR3 reads TGTGCCAGCAGCTTAGGCCTGACAGATACGCAGTATTTT. Translating it yields CASSLGLTDTQYF.

This chain links TRBV5-8 with TRBJ2-1; 7 nucleotides match TRBD1. The CDR3 runs 16 residues. Germline CDR1 is SGHTS and CDR2 is YDEGEE. V was clipped by 0 bases and J by 0 bases; unmatched bases: 3. CDR3 in DNA: TGTGCCAGCAGCTTGGGACAGGGAACCTCCTACAATGAGCAGTTCTTC. Its protein is CASSLGQGTSYNEQFF. The full variable domain, with the rest looked up from reference TRBV5-8 and TRBJ2-1, is EAGVTQSPTHLIKTRGQQATLRCSPISGHTSVYWYQQALGLGLQFLLWYDEGEERNRGNFPPRFSGRQFPNYSSELNVNALELEDSALYLCASSLGQGTSYNEQFFGPGTRLTVL.

The J gene is TRBJ2-1, the V gene TRBV6-6, with D possibly TRBD2 on 6 matching bases. This CDR3 is 12 amino acids long. V was shortened by 5 bases and J by 8 bases, with 10 bases between the two germline ends. CDR1 MNHNY and CDR2 SVGAGI come from the germline V gene (reference sequence). The CDR3 protein is CASSRTGDEQFF. CDR3 in DNA: TGTGCCAGCAGTCGAACGGGGGATGAGCAGTTCTTC.

The J gene is TRBJ2-1, the V gene TRBV5-4; 9 bases match TRBD2. The CDR3 length is 15 residues. The V gene's germline CDR1 is SGHNT and CDR2 YYREEE (reference sequence). Trimming removed 4 bases from V and 9 bases from J; junction bases left unmatched: 11. CDR3 sequence reads: CASSRSGGGRAEQFF. The CDR3 nucleotides read TGTGCCAGCAGCCGTAGCGGGGGAGGGCGGGCTGAGCAGTTCTTC.

V usage is TRBV18 and J usage is TRBJ2-5, with D uncertain. The V end was cut by 10 bases, the J end by 4 bases, with 13 bases between. The CDR3 has 12 amino acids. Per the germline V gene, CDR1 is KGHSH and CDR2 is LQKENI. This CDR3 is CATGSVRETQYF. CDR3 in DNA: TGTGCCACCGGGTCAGTAAGAGAGACCCAGTACTTC.

This clone showed up just once. The gene calls are TRBV7-2 and TRBJ1-1; D ambiguous. Looked up from germline, CDR1 is SGHTA and CDR2 is FQGNSA. The CDR3 runs 14 residues. Trimming removed 4 bases at V and 4 bases at J, with 13 bases between. The CDR3 protein is CASSSQMSTTEAFF. The CDR3 bases are TGTGCCAGCAGCTCCCAAATGAGTACCACTGAAGCTTTCTTT. Supplemented by reference TRBV7-2 and TRBJ1-1, the full variable domain reads GAGVSQSPSNKVTEKGKDVELRCDPISGHTALYWYRQSLGQGLEFLIYFQGNSAPDKSGLPSDRFSAERTGGSVSTLTIQRTQQEDSAVYLCASSSQMSTTEAFFGQGTRLTVV.

This clone was detected once. V usage is TRBV30 and J usage is TRBJ1-2; the D gene is possibly TRBD1 (5 bases). The CDR3 totals 13 residues. Looked up from germline, CDR1 is GTSNPN and CDR2 is SVGIG (reference sequence). V was clipped by 6 bases and J by 5 bases, with 16 bases between them. CDR3 DNA: TGTGCCTGCCCGGGGCCCGGTTGGTATGGCTACACCTTC. Translating gives CACPGPGWYGYTF.

The gene calls are TRBV5-5 and TRBJ2-5, with TRBD1 matching over 8 bases. With V trimmed by 4 bases and J by 2 bases, 1 base remained unmatched. The CDR3 contains 13 residues. The germline CDR1 and CDR2 sequences are SGHKS and YYEKEE (reference sequence). In nucleotides, the CDR3 is TGTGCCAGCAGCCGGACAGGGCAAGAGACCCAGTACTTC. As protein: CASSRTGQETQYF.

Concerning this clone: Different DNA sequences within this sample yield the same CDR3. V is TRBV7-2 and J is TRBJ2-1; TRBD2 matches 10 bases. The J segment lost 3 bases and the V segment lost 3 bases, leaving 2 bases of the junction unmatched. Germline V gene lookup returns CDR1 SGHTA and CDR2 FQGNSA. This CDR3 contains 15 residues. As DNA, the CDR3 is TGTGCCAGCAGCTTGAGGACTAGCGGCTACAATGAGCAGTTCTTC. Protein sequence: CASSLRTSGYNEQFF.

The chain joins TRBV19 to TRBJ1-1, with a weak D call TRBD1 (6 bases). V was pared by 3 bases and J by 7 bases, with 15 bases between. Germline V gene lookup returns CDR1 LNHDA and CDR2 SQIVND (reference sequence). The CDR3 is 14 residues long. CDR3 nucleotide sequence: TGTGCCAGTAGTATCGGTTCGGACAGCTTTGAAGCTTTCTTT. This sequence encodes CASSIGSDSFEAFF.

This clone has just one count. The CDR3 region has the DNA TGTGCCTGGAGTGGGGGGCGATTATTCCTCAATGAAAAACTGTTTTTT. Translation: CAWSGGRLFLNEKLFF. This chain joins TRBV30 and TRBJ1-4, with D tentatively TRBD1 (6 bases). Germline lookup yields CDR1 GTSNPN and CDR2 SVGIG (reference sequence). Trimming removed 1 base at V and 5 bases at J, with 17 bases between. CDR3 length: 16 amino acids.

V is TRBV5-6 and J is TRBJ1-2; TRBD1 agrees at 8 bases. This CDR3 has 16 residues. Per the germline V gene, CDR1 is SGHDT and CDR2 is YYEEEE. Trimming cost V 4 bases and J 7 bases; bases outside gene matches: 15. CDR3 sequence (DNA): TGTGCCAGCAGCCATCGACAGGGGAGTCTCAGGGGTGGCTACACCTTC. It is translated as CASSHRQGSLRGGYTF.

The chain recombines TRBV19 with TRBJ1-1; TRBD1 matches 7 bases. CDR1 LNHDA and CDR2 SQIVND come from the germline V gene (reference sequence). V gave up 2 bases and J gave up 1 base; unmatched junction bases: 4. The length of the CDR3 is 15 residues. The CDR3 nucleotides are TGTGCCAGTAGTATAATGGGACAGAAGAACACTGAAGCTTTCTTT. Its protein product is CASSIMGQKNTEAFF.

In regard to this clone: An end of the junction does not agree with germline; a read error may underlie this. The chain has TRBV6-5 and TRBJ2-3; 7 positions match TRBD2. This CDR3 has 15 amino acids. Germline loops: CDR1 MNHEY, CDR2 SVGAGI. CDR3 nucleotides: TGTGCTAGCAGGGCTAGCGGAATGATCACAGATACGCAGTATTTT. Translating it yields CASRASGMITDTQYF.

The J gene is TRBJ2-4, the V gene TRBV9; 9 positions agree with TRBD1. CDR1 is SGDLS and CDR2 is YYNGEE in the germline V gene. CDR3 size: 19 residues. The V gene end was trimmed by 3 bases and the J gene end by 1 base; junction bases not matched to a gene: 14. Here the CDR3 DNA reads TGTGCCAGCAGCGCCGGGACAGGGTGGCCTCGCTCGGCCAAAAACATTCAGTACTTC. This sequence encodes CASSAGTGWPRSAKNIQYF.

This chain uses TRBV6-5 with TRBJ1-2; 7 bases fit TRBD1. The CDR3 sequence is 14 residues long. J lost 4 bases, V lost 4 bases, and 6 bases had no gene match. Germline CDR1 reads MNHEY; CDR2 reads SVGAGI. The CDR3 spells CASSSQGKGYGYTF. DNA for the CDR3: TGTGCCAGCAGTTCACAGGGGAAGGGCTATGGCTACACCTTC.

V usage is TRBV6-5 and J usage is TRBJ1-2; D not certain. V dropped 1 base and J dropped 4 bases, with 13 bases sitting between them. Germline-derived CDR1 and CDR2 are MNHEY and SVGAGI. This CDR3 is 15 amino acids long. The CDR3 is CASSYFQAAGYGYTF. The CDR3 DNA reads TGTGCCAGCAGTTACTTTCAGGCCGCGGGCTATGGCTACACCTTC.

The rearrangement links TRBV18 to TRBJ1-1; D unclear. Germline values: CDR1 KGHSH, CDR2 LQKENI. V dropped 5 bases and J dropped 5 bases, with 9 bases sitting between them. This CDR3 has 12 residues. Written as DNA, the CDR3 is TGTGCCAGCTCATCATCACCTACTGAAGCTTTCTTT. Translating gives CASSSSPTEAFF.

V is TRBV5-6 and J is TRBJ1-2; no definite D call. V gave up 2 bases and J gave up 5 bases, with 10 bases separating them. The CDR3 totals 13 residues. Germline-derived CDR1 and CDR2 are SGHDT and YYEEEE. The CDR3 DNA is TGTGCCAGCAGCTTCCTGACTGCATATGGCTACACCTTC. Its protein product is CASSFLTAYGYTF.

The chain recombines TRBV30 with TRBJ2-7; D unresolved. CDR1 and CDR2 (germline): GTSNPN, SVGIG (reference sequence). V shed 0 bases and J shed 4 bases, with 4 bases lying between them. The CDR3 runs to 11 residues. CDR3 in DNA: TGTGCCTGGAGTGTATGGTACGAGCAGTACTTC. Protein: CAWSVWYEQYF.